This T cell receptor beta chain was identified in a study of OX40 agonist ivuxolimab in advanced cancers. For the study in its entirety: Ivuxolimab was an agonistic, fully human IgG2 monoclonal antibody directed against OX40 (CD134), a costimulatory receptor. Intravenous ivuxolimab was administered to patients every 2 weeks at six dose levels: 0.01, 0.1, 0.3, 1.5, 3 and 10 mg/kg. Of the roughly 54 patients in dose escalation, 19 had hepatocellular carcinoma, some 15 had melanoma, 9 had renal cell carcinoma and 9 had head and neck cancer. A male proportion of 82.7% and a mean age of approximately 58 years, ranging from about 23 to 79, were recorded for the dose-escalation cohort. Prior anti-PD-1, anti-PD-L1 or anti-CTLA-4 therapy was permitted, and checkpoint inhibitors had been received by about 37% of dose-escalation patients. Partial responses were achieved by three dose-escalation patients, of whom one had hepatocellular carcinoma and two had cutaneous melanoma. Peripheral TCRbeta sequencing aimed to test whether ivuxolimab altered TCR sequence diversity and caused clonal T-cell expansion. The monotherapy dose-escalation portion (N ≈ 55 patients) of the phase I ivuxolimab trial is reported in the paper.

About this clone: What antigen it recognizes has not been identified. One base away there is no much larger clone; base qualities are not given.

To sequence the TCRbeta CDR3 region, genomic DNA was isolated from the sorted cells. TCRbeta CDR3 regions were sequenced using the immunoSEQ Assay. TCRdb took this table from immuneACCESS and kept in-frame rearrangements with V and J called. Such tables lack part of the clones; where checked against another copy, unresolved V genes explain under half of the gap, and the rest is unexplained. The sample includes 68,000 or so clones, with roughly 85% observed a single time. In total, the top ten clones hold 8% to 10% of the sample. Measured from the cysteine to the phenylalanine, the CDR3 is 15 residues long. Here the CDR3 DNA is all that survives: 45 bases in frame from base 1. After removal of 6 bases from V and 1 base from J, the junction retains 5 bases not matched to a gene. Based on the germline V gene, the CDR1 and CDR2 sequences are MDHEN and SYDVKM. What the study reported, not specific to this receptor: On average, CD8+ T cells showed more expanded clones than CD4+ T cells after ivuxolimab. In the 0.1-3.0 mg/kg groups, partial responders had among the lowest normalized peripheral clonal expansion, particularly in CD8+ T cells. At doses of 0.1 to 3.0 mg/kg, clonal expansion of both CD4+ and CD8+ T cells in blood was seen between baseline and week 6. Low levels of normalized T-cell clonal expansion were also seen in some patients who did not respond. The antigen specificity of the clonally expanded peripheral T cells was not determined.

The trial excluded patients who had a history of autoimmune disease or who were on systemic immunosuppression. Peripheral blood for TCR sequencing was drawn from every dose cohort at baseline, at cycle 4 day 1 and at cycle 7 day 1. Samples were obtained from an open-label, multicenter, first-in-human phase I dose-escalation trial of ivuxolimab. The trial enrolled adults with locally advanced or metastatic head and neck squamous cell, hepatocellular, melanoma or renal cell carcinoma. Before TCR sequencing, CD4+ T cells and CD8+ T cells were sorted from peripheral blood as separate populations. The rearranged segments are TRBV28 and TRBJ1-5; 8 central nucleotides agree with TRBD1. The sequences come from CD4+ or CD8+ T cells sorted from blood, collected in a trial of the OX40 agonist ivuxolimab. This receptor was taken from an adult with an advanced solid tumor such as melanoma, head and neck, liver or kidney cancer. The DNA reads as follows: TGTGCCAGCAGACCAGGGGGCCTGAGCAATCAGCCCCAGCATTTT. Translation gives CASRPGGLSNQPQHF. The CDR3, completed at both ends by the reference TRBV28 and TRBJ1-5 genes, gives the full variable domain DVKVTQSSRYLVKRTGEKVFLECVQDMDHENMFWYRQDPGLGLRLIYFSYDVKMKEKGDIPEGYSVSREKKERFSLILESASTNQTSMYLCASRPGGLSNQPQHFGDGTRLSIL.